These 2 T cell receptor beta chains came from one sample sequenced in a study of CD8 T cells in Susac syndrome. With random hexamers, roughly 0.45 to 1 ug RNA was reverse transcribed. One entry per CDR3 protein, called by TCRdb with MiXCR from the immunoSEQ multiplex PCR reads. The table shows under 350,000 distinct CDR3 sequences, with around 90% occurring only once. Source material: CD4+ T cells from PBMCs. The receptor source for this set is a human donor with multiple sclerosis.

The chain combines TRBV2 with TRBJ1-1; 7 positions match TRBD1. CDR3 length: 15 amino acids. In germline, CDR1 is SNHLY, CDR2 FYNNEI. With 8 bases clipped from V and 2 bases from J, the junction kept 11 bases outside the gene matches. CDR3: CASLGGRGLNTEAFF. CDR3 DNA: TGTGCCAGCCTGGGGGGAAGGGGGCTTAACACTGAAGCTTTCTTT.

The chain carries TRBV7-2 and TRBJ2-1; D is ambiguous. CDR1 is SGHTA and CDR2 is FQGNSA in the germline V gene. The CDR3 contains 16 residues. V was clipped by 4 bases and J by 5 bases, with 18 bases between them. As DNA, the CDR3 is TGTGCCAGCAGCTCCTCACGGATTTCTTCCCACAATGAGCAGTTCTTC. It codes for CASSSSRISSHNEQFF.